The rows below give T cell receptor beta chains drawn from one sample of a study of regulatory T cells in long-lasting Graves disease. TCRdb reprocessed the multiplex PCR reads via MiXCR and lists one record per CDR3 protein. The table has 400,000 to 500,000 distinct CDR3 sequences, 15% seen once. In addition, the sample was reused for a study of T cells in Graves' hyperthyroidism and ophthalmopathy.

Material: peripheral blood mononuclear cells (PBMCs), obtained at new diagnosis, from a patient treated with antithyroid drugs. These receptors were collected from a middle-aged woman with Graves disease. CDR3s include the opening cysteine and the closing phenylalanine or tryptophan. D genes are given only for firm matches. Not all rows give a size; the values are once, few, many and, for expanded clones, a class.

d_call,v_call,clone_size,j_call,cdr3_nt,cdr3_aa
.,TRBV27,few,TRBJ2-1,TGTGCCAGCAGTACCCCATCAGCGGAAGGGCCTATCAATGAGCAGTTCTTC,CASSTPSAEGPINEQFF
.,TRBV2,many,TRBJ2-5,TGTGCCAGCAGCGAAGAGAGGACCGCAGAGACCCAGTACTTC,CASSEERTAETQYF
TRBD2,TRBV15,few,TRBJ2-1,TGTGCCACCAACACCACACTAAGACCAGCGGGACGGGGAGACAATGAGCAGTTCTTC,CATNTTLRPAGRGDNEQFF
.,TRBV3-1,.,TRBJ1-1,TGTGCCAGCAGCCAAGCCCCTTTTGGGGGGGAAGCTTTCTTT,CASSQAPFGGEAFF
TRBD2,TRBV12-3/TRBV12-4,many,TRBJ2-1,TGTGCCAGCAGAGAGCGGGGGCCCTACAATGAGCAGTTCTTC,CASRERGPYNEQFF
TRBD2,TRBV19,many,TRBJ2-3,TGTGCCAGTAGTATCGCTAGCGGGACCCACACAGATACGCAGTATTTT,CASSIASGTHTDTQYF
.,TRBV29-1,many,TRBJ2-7,TGCAGCGTTGAGGGTCAGACGCTCGAGCAGTACTTC,CSVEGQTLEQYF
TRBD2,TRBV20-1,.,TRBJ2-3,TGCAGCCCAGGACTAGCGGGAGCAGATACGCAGTATTTT,CSPGLAGADTQYF
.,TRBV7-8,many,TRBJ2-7,TGTGCCAGCAGCCCAGTGACCCATAGGGCCTACGAGCAGTACTTC,CASSPVTHRAYEQYF
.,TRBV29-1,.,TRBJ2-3,TGCAGCGGGGGGAACAGGGTTGGGAGCACAGATACGCAGTATTTT,CSGGNRVGSTDTQYF
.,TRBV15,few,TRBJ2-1,TGTGCCACCAGCAGAGGCCCGGACTTAACCAATGAGCAGTTCTTC,CATSRGPDLTNEQFF
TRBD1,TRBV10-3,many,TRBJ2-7,TGTGCCATCAGTGGATCGGGACAGTCGATTGAGCAGTACTTC,CAISGSGQSIEQYF
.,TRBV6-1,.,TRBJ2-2,TGTGCCAGCAGTCGGGACCGCCGGGAGCTGTTTTTT,CASSRDRRELFF
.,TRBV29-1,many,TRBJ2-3,TGCAGCGTTGTTCCAGCTGTTAGCACAGATACGCAGTATTTT,CSVVPAVSTDTQYF
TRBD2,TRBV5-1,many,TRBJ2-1,TGCGCCAGCAGCTTGGGGCCAGCGGGACTGAAGGTAGTGCAGTTCTTC,CASSLGPAGLKVVQFF
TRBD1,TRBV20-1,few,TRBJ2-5,TGCAGTGCTAGAGATCTAGCAGGGGGAGAGACCCAGTACTTC,CSARDLAGGETQYF
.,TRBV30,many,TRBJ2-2,TGTGCCTGGAGTGTAGTCAGAAACACCGGGGAGCTGTTTTTT,CAWSVVRNTGELFF
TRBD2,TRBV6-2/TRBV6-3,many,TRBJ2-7,TGTGCCAGCAGTTACAGCGGGAGTGGGTACGAGCAGTACTTC,CASSYSGSGYEQYF
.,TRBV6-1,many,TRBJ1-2,TGTGCCAGCAAAGGAGGACAGACATCTAACTATGGCTACACCTTC,CASKGGQTSNYGYTF
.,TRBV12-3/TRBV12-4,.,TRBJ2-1,TGTGCCAGCAATCTCGAGGCCAATGAGCAGTTCTTC,CASNLEANEQFF
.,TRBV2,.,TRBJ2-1,TGTGCCAGCAGTGAGCACCCAGGGACCAGCTACAATGAGCAGTTCTTC,CASSEHPGTSYNEQFF
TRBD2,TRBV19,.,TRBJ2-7,TGTGCCAGTAGTATAGGAGGACTAGCGGGAGGGTCCTCCTACGAGCAGTACTTC,CASSIGGLAGGSSYEQYF
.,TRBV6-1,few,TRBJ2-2,TGTGCCAGCAGAATAAGTGGGCCCGGGGCCGGGGAGCTGTTTTTT,CASRISGPGAGELFF
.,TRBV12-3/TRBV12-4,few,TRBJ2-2,TGTGCCAGCAGTTTAGGATTAGGGGTCGAGCTGTTTTTT,CASSLGLGVELFF
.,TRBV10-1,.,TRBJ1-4,TGCGCCAGCGCGGACAGCCCGAATGAAAAACTGTTTTTT,CASADSPNEKLFF
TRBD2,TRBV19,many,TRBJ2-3,TGTGCCAGTAGTATAGTGTGGCTAGCGGGAGTAGAAGATACGCAGTATTTT,CASSIVWLAGVEDTQYF
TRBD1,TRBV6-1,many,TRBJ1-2,TGTGCCAGCAGTGGCGCATGGACAGGGGCGTTTGATGGCTACACCTTC,CASSGAWTGAFDGYTF
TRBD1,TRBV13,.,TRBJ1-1,TGTGCCAGCAGCTCCAGGGGGGCTGGTGAAGCTTTCTTT,CASSSRGAGEAFF
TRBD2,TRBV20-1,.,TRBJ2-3,TGCAGTGCCCATAGGACTAGCGCTGATACGCAGTATTTT,CSAHRTSADTQYF
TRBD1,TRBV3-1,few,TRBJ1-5,TGTGCCAGCAGCCGCTGGGACAGGAGAGATCAGCCCCAGCATTTT,CASSRWDRRDQPQHF
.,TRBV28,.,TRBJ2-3,TGTGCCACCCTAGGGTGGAGCACAGATACGCAGTATTTT,CATLGWSTDTQYF
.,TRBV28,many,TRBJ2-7,TGTGCCAGCGGCGGTGCCTACGAGCAGTACTTC,CASGGAYEQYF
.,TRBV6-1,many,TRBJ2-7,TGTGCCAGCAGTCCTATCCCCGGGAGACCGTACGAGCAGTACTTC,CASSPIPGRPYEQYF
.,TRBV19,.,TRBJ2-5,TGTGCCAGTAGCACCGGGCGCGGGGAGACCCAGTACTTC,CASSTGRGETQYF
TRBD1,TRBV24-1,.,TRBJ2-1,TGTGCCACCAGTGACCCAGGGACAGGGGGCATATATGAGCAGTTCTTC,CATSDPGTGGIYEQFF
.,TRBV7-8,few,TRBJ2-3,TGTGCCAGCAGCTTAGGAACGCAGGATCTGGCAGATACGCAGTATTTT,CASSLGTQDLADTQYF
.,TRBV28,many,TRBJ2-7,TGTGCCAGCAGCCCGGCCGGGACCGCAGCCTACGAGCAGTACTTC,CASSPAGTAAYEQYF
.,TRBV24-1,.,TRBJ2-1,TGTGCCACCCAAGAGGGGTCCTACAATGAGCAGTTCTTC,CATQEGSYNEQFF
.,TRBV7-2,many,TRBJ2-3,TGTGCCAGCGCCTCGACAGGCTTCACAGATACGCAGTATTTT,CASASTGFTDTQYF
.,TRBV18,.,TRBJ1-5,TGTGCCAGCTCACCGACAGCCGCGAAGAATCAGCCCCAGCATTTT,CASSPTAAKNQPQHF
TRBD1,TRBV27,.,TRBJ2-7,TGTGCCAGCAGTCTTAGAGGGACAGGGGGCGAGCAGTACTTC,CASSLRGTGGEQYF
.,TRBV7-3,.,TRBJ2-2,TGTGCCAGCAGCTCTAGAAATGGCGGGGAGCTGTTTTTT,CASSSRNGGELFF
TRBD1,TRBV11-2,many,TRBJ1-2,TGTGCCAGCAGCACCCAGGGACAGGGGTTCTATGGCTACACCTTC,CASSTQGQGFYGYTF
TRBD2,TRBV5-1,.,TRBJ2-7,TGCGCCAGCAGCTTTAGCGGGTCCAACTACGAGCAGTACTTC,CASSFSGSNYEQYF
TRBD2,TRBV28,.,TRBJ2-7,TGTGCCAGCACTCTCGGACTAGCAGGATACGAGCAGTACTTC,CASTLGLAGYEQYF
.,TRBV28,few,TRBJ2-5,TGTGCCAGCAGTTTCGGATGGACAGAAAAAGAGACCCAGTACTTC,CASSFGWTEKETQYF
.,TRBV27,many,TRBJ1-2,TGTGCCAGCAGTTTCGCGGAGGGGGACTATGGCTACACCTTC,CASSFAEGDYGYTF
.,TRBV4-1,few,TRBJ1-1,TGCGCCAGCAGCCACGCCTCGGGCATGTTGGGTGAAGCTTTCTTT,CASSHASGMLGEAFF
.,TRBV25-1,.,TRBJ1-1,TGTGCCAGCAGTGCCGGGGGGCCGTCGAACACTGAAGCTTTCTTT,CASSAGGPSNTEAFF
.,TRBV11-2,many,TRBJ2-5,TGTGCCAGCAGCATTAGGGTGGAGACCCAGTACTTC,CASSIRVETQYF
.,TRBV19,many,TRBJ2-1,TGTGCCAGTAGTACCGGACAGTCCTCCTACAATGAGCAGTTCTTC,CASSTGQSSYNEQFF
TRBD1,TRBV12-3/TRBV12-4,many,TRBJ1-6,TGTGCCAGCAGTTTAGGGGGACAGGGTAATTCACCCCTCCACTTT,CASSLGGQGNSPLHF
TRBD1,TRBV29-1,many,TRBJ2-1,TGCAGCGTTGAAAGGGGTCTCCCGGGACCGCAGGGGGCACACAATGAGCAGTTCTTC,CSVERGLPGPQGAHNEQFF
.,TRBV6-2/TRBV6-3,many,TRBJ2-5,TGTGCCAGCAGTGAATGGGGCCAAGGGATGGAGACCCAGTACTTC,CASSEWGQGMETQYF
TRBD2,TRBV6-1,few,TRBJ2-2,TGTGCCAGCAGGTGGACTAGCGGGAGGGCCGAGCCCGGGGAGCTGCTTTTT,CASRWTSGRAEPGELLF